What follows are 9 T cell receptor beta chains derived from one specimen sequenced in a study of cytomegalovirus exposure and HLA in healthy donors. With 60 Vbeta and 13 Jbeta primers, the PCR was carried out. Some clones are missing from TCRdb's copy, which holds only in-frame ones; the method was immunoSEQ multiplex PCR. The sample lists 95,000 to 120,000 clones, approximately 80% occurring once. The sequenced material came from PBMCs. The receptors shown here come from a woman aged 25 to 39 in good health and CMV-seropositive.

V is TRBV19 and J is TRBJ1-5; TRBD1 agrees at 7 bases. Germline assignment: CDR1 LNHDA and CDR2 SQIVND (reference sequence). The CDR3 is 14 amino acids. Germline trimming cut 4 bases from V and 6 bases from J; bases unmatched to any gene: 6. CDR3 DNA: TGTGCCAGTAGTACCCGAGGGGGCGGTCAGCCCCAGCATTTT. Encoded protein: CASSTRGGGQPQHF.

This clone was recorded a few times. This chain uses TRBV18 with TRBJ1-5; no definite D call. Germline assignment: CDR1 KGHSH and CDR2 LQKENI. The ends were cut back, 3 bases at V and 5 bases at J, with 5 bases in the middle. The CDR3 totals 12 residues. The CDR3 protein is CASSPSDQPQHF. In nucleotides, the CDR3 is TGTGCCAGCTCACCTTCCGATCAGCCCCAGCATTTT.

Details on this clone: At the DNA level, this CDR3 is encoded by other sequences in the same sample as well. This rearrangement joins TRBV27 to TRBJ2-7; 8 nucleotides agree with TRBD1. Trimming at V came to 3 bases and at J to 2 bases, leaving 3 bases not matched to a gene. Germline V gene data show CDR1 as MNHEY and CDR2 as SMNVEV (reference sequence). The CDR3 sequence is 14 residues long. The CDR3, as DNA: TGTGCCAGCAGTTTTGGACAGGGTCCCTACGAGCAGTACTTC. Translating it yields CASSFGQGPYEQYF.

This rearrangement joins TRBV12-5 to TRBJ2-7; D gene unclear. The CDR3 has 12 residues. Looked up from germline, CDR1 is LGHNT and CDR2 is FRNRAP. V lost 2 bases and J lost 2, with 4 bases in between. The CDR3 here is CASGLRAYEQYF. The CDR3, as DNA: TGTGCTAGTGGTTTGCGGGCCTACGAGCAGTACTTC.

The chain is built from TRBV5-8 and TRBJ1-6; D remains ambiguous. The length of the CDR3 is 17 residues. Germline loops: CDR1 SGHTS, CDR2 YDEGEE. The V gene lost 0 bases and the J gene lost 5 bases, with 15 bases spanning the gap. The CDR3 DNA sequence: TGTGCCAGCAGCTTGGCCGGCGTAACCGGGAATAATTCACCCCTCCACTTT. It is translated as CASSLAGVTGNNSPLHF. Full variable domain (missing parts from reference TRBV5-8 and TRBJ1-6): EAGVTQSPTHLIKTRGQQATLRCSPISGHTSVYWYQQALGLGLQFLLWYDEGEERNRGNFPPRFSGRQFPNYSSELNVNALELEDSALYLCASSLAGVTGNNSPLHFGNGTRLTVT.

The rearrangement joins TRBV10-3 to TRBJ2-7, with 10 bases identical to TRBD2. The CDR3 is 15 residues long. Germline assignment: CDR1 ENHRY and CDR2 SYGVKD. V dropped 5 bases and J dropped 7; count of bases not matched to a gene: 11. Here the CDR3 DNA reads TGTGCCATCAGTTACCTGAGCGGGAGGGCCGGGGAGCAGTACTTC. Encoded protein: CAISYLSGRAGEQYF.

This chain links TRBV30 with TRBJ1-3; no firm D call. The CDR3 consists of 12 residues. From germline, CDR1 is GTSNPN and CDR2 SVGIG (reference sequence). Trimming removed 1 base from V and 1 base from J, with 2 bases in between. The CDR3 sequence is CAWSASGNTIYF. The CDR3 DNA reads as TGTGCCTGGAGTGCTTCTGGAAACACCATATATTTT.

The V call is TRBV30, the J call TRBJ1-1; no reliable D call. Trimming removed 6 bases at V and 8 bases at J, with 13 bases between. The germline gives CDR1 GTSNPN, CDR2 SVGIG (reference sequence). The CDR3 is made up of 11 amino acids. CDR3 nucleotides: TGTGCCTGCGTCCCGGGGATAGAAGCTTTCTTT. Its protein is CACVPGIEAFF.

The rearrangement joins TRBV2 to TRBJ1-3; D gene unclear. Trimming removed 3 bases from V and 3 bases from J, with 9 bases in between. CDR1 is SNHLY and CDR2 is FYNNEI in the germline V gene. The CDR3 contains 14 residues. The CDR3 DNA is TGTGCCAGCAGTGACTCGATCGGTGGAAACACCATATATTTT. Its protein is CASSDSIGGNTIYF.